This T cell receptor beta chain comes out of a study of cytomegalovirus exposure and HLA in healthy donors. Across the whole study: Of a few hundred genotyped donors, 75% to 90% grouped in the Caucasian-associated ancestry cluster.

PCR amplification relied on 60 Vbeta primers (plus 13 Jbeta primers). Assay used: immunoSEQ multiplex PCR; TCRdb lists only in-frame clones, some missing. Here the sample spans roughly 150,000 clones, around 79% being singletons. Whole-study results and caveats: Reports state that TCR beta sequences accurately predicted most subjects' HLA-A and HLA-B alleles.

A word on this clone: Its target is not known. This specimen includes other DNA sequences encoding the same CDR3.

Germline loops: CDR1 KGHSH, CDR2 LQKENI. This CDR3 has 12 residues. V dropped 3 bases and J dropped 7; count of bases not matched to a gene: 1. The gene calls are TRBV18 and TRBJ1-1, with 8 bases matching TRBD1. Sequenced input: PBMCs. The receptor's source is a woman in her twenties or thirties in good health and CMV-seronegative. CDR3 region: CASSPDRVEAFF. CDR3 nucleotide sequence: TGTGCCAGCTCACCGGACAGGGTTGAAGCTTTCTTT.